This entry is about one T cell receptor beta chain. No antigen is known for it. This sample stems from a study of OX40 agonist ivuxolimab in advanced cancers. At the level of the study: Ivuxolimab, an antibody acting as an agonist of OX40 (CD134), was used to treat patients. Of mixed ages from about 23 to 79 and averaging roughly 64 years, the group was around 78% male. The study, taken as a whole, reports: Among the nonresponders, some also had low normalized T-cell clonal expansion. CD8+ T cells (on average) carried more expanded clones than CD4+ T cells.

Germline-derived CDR1 and CDR2 are SGHTA and FQGNSA. V lost 1 base to trimming and J lost 2 bases; unmatched junction nucleotides: 5. This CDR3 comprises 16 residues. TCRdb's table, derived via immunoSEQ multiplex PCR, lists solely in-frame clones and lacks some. The data contain 55,000 to 60,000 clones, roughly 93% of them singletons. The chain joins TRBV7-2 to TRBJ2-1; 7 bases agree with TRBD1. The source is an adult with an advanced solid tumor such as melanoma, head and neck, liver or kidney cancer. The sequencing used CD4+ or CD8+ T cells sorted from blood, collected in a trial of the OX40 agonist ivuxolimab. CDR3 in DNA: TGTGCCAGCAGCTTAGAGCTGACAGGGCCCTACAATGAGCAGTTCTTC. This codes for CASSLELTGPYNEQFF. Combining the CDR3 with reference TRBV7-2 and TRBJ2-1 gives the whole variable domain GAGVSQSPSNKVTEKGKDVELRCDPISGHTALYWYRQSLGQGLEFLIYFQGNSAPDKSGLPSDRFSAERTGGSVSTLTIQRTQQEDSAVYLCASSLELTGPYNEQFFGPGTRLTVL.